This record looks at one T cell receptor beta chain sequence and its context. Antigen specificity is unknown. This record comes from a study of cytomegalovirus exposure and HLA in healthy donors. Use of 60 Vbeta and 13 Jbeta primers characterized the PCR. Repertoires were generated with immunoSEQ multiplex PCR, while TCRdb's copy carries only in-frame clones and drops some. The sample shows approximately 160,000 clones, around four fifths of them seen only once. General study results and limits: In a later analysis, at a false discovery rate of 0.05, 16,951 TCR beta sequences matched HLA alleles.

The CDR3 has 15 amino acids. Per the germline V gene, CDR1 is MNHEY and CDR2 is SMNVEV (reference sequence). The trim removed 5 bases at V and 7 bases at J, leaving 8 bases unmatched. V usage is TRBV27 and J usage is TRBJ2-7, with 13 bases lining up with TRBD2. This TCR was sampled from a man younger than 35 in good health and CMV-seropositive. Input material: PBMCs. The CDR3 DNA follows: TGTGCCAGCAGTCCACTACTAGCGGGAGGGCCGGAGCAGTACTTC. It is translated as CASSPLLAGGPEQYF.